This TCR beta chain was sequenced in a study of Graves' ophthalmopathy and Graves' hyperthyroidism (dated by TCRdb to the late 2010s). In the study overall: Peripheral blood samples were taken at the time of initial diagnosis, before any treatment was given. To tell Graves' ophthalmopathy apart from Graves' hyperthyroidism, and to predict which patients would progress to ophthalmopathy, the study relied on TCR beta repertoire signatures. In total, some 130 blood samples were TCR-sequenced: fewer than 50 ophthalmopathy, some 75 hyperthyroidism and approximately 17 hyperthyroidism-to-ophthalmopathy patients. To explore V-J signatures distinguishing ophthalmopathy from hyperthyroidism, a discovery set of about a hundred patients (fewer than 45 ophthalmopathy, around 55 stable hyperthyroidism) was enrolled. The independent validation cohort included approximately 19 hyperthyroidism patients plus 17 patients who later progressed from hyperthyroidism to ophthalmopathy. In roughly 6 hyperthyroidism patients, T-cell repertoires of thyroid tissue and blood were compared. After sampling, hyperthyroidism patients received methimazole starting at 30 mg daily, and ophthalmopathy patients received high-dose intravenous methylprednisolone. The paper's findings and limits, for the study overall: Most expanded thyroid clonotypes with frequency above 0.001 were also detected in blood, suggesting blood repertoires may reflect the thyroid immune response. In cross-validation, the 13-signature model distinguished ophthalmopathy from stable hyperthyroidism with 85% to 90% sensitivity and nearly 82% specificity, and in the test set the corresponding values were roughly 78% and 74%. In validation, the model predicted ophthalmopathy progression with more than 55% sensitivity and 72.22% specificity; some 13 predicted patients were CT-confirmed with GO in a median of approximately six months. No statistical method was used to set the sample size in advance, and the investigators knew which group each participant was assigned to.

Patients with ophthalmopathy had moderately to severely active disease, with a Clinical Activity Score of 3 or more, a NOSPECS grade of 4 or more, and a disease duration of less than 3 months. Patients were excluded if they had other autoimmune diseases, uncontrolled infections, pregnancy or lactation. Clinical symptoms, serum thyroxine, TRAb, thyroid ultrasound and orbital computed tomography formed the basis of the diagnosis. Using Ficoll-Paque density gradient centrifugation, PBMCs were isolated from about 9.4 ml of fresh peripheral blood. Trizol reagent was used to extract the total RNA, and its quality was then checked on an Agilent 2100 Bioanalyzer. This clonotype showed up many times. No antigen is known for it. No base quality values were provided; no much bigger clone lies one nucleotide off. The trim is 5 bases for V and 4 bases for J, with a gap of 14 bases between the germline ends. Reading the germline V gene gives CDR1 SGHTA and CDR2 FQGNSA. Counted from cysteine to phenylalanine, this CDR3 has 14 amino acids. The sequence is cut down to CDR3 DNA, 42 bases in frame from base 1.

TCR beta CDR3 regions were amplified from RNA transcripts for repertoire sequencing. The first round of RT-PCR was done with HTBI primers and the Qiagen OneStep RT-PCR kit, and was followed by a second round of multiplex PCR, then size selection and purification. Libraries were sequenced paired-end with 100 bp reads on an Illumina HiSeq2000. The source study handled its data this way. SOAPnuke was used to process the reads, removing any read that contained adapters or uncalled bases, had a mean Phred below 15, or lacked an exact match to the constant primer or identifier. High-quality paired reads were merged with COPE v1.2.5. Each unique nucleotide sequence was treated as a clonotype, and MiTCR v1.1 was used to align the clonotypes to the IMGT TRB V, D and J references. The analysis was limited to V-J combinations with a frequency above 0.0001, which together covered about 99% of the repertoires. For each V-J combination, a TCR clonal expansion and chaos score was defined as F50 clonal expansion divided by the chaos observed in the TCRdist matrix. Welch's t-statistics and random forest were used to reduce features to more than ten V-J combinations, which were fed into a naive Bayes classifier. The Morisita-Horn index was used to measure how similar the thyroid and blood repertoires were. TCRdb handled the public reads itself, with Q25 trimming in fastp and clone calling in MiXCR, and kept productive beta chains. Every entry covers one CDR3 protein and lists the most common genes and DNA from its rows. These V and J calls derive from TCRdb rather than the authors' analysis. Present in this sample are about 700,000 distinct CDR3 sequences, roughly two fifths of which were seen just once. The top ten constitute about 40% of the sample.

This TCR was recovered from an adult man with Graves' ophthalmopathy. The sequence joins TRBV7-2 to TRBJ1-1, with TRBD1 as a weak D call on 5 bases. The specimen sequenced was peripheral blood. The CDR3 reads CASSRWGVGTEAFF. In nucleotides, the sequence is TGTGCCAGCAGCCGTTGGGGGGTCGGCACTGAAGCTTTCTTT.